One T cell receptor beta chain is described in this entry. The antigen is undetermined. Primers: 60 Vbeta forward and 13 Jbeta reverse. Repertoires were generated with immunoSEQ multiplex PCR, while TCRdb's copy carries only in-frame clones and drops some. This sample has 170,000 or so clones, with less than 90% found just once. This CDR3 comprises 12 residues. V was cut by 7 bases and J by 4 bases, with 9 bases left in between. The germline V gene encodes CDR1 MDHEN and CDR2 SYDVKM. The source of the sample is a study of cytomegalovirus exposure and HLA in healthy donors. General study findings and limits: The authors reported that TCR beta sequences could predict HLA-A and HLA-B alleles. These predictions were accurate for most subjects in the first cohort.

Sequences were obtained from PBMCs. The TCR comes from a man aged 18 to 30 in good health and CMV-seronegative. This rearrangement joins TRBV28 to TRBJ2-3; a weak D match, TRBD1 (6 bases). CDR3 in DNA: TGTGCCAGCAAGAGGGGGTCAGATACGCAGTATTTT. As protein: CASKRGSDTQYF.